Listed here are 21 T cell receptor beta chains from one sample, sequenced in a study of CD8+CD57+ T cells in acquired aplastic anemia. Whole-study results and caveats: CD8+CD57+ cells from patients were less diverse than total CD4+ and CD8+ pools.

For these receptors, no antigen is known. Patients selected for sequencing had displayed CD8+CD57+ cell expansion by flow cytometry. Genomic DNA provided the template from which TCR beta VDJ and CDR3 profiles were obtained. TCRdb re-called the reads through MiXCR, storing one row per CDR3 protein. The repertoire consists of about 20,000 distinct CDR3 sequences, with roughly 40% occurring once and the leading ten covering approximately 87%. The source material was CD8+CD57+ T cells sorted from PBMCs. Subset of the sample: bead-enriched CD8+CD57+ effector memory T cells from SAA patients. The source of these receptors is a human donor with aplastic anemia.

The rearrangement uses TRBV9 and TRBJ2-7; no reliable D call. The CDR3 totals 10 residues. The germline gives CDR1 SGDLS, CDR2 YYNGEE. Trimming stripped 7 bases from V and 7 bases from J, with 9 bases between. The CDR3 loop is CASLPGEQYF. The CDR3 DNA reads TGTGCCAGCCTTCCCGGGGAGCAGTACTTC.

This clonotype was detected a few times. The genes are TRBV13 and TRBJ2-3; no clear D gene. The CDR3 spans 14 residues. The V end was cut by 1 base, the J end by 6 bases, with 11 bases between. In germline, CDR1 is PRHDT, CDR2 FYEKMQ (reference sequence). CDR3 in amino acids: CASSLETFWDTQYF. CDR3 DNA: TGTGCCAGCAGCTTAGAGACGTTCTGGGATACGCAGTATTTT.

The gene calls are TRBV9 and TRBJ1-2, with unresolved D. The CDR3 has 15 amino acids. Germline V gene sequence: CDR1 SGDLS, CDR2 YYNGEE. V was trimmed by 0 bases and J by 0 bases, leaving 9 bases between them. The CDR3 nucleotides read TGTGCCAGCAGCGTAGTTTCGGAGGCTAACTATGGCTACACCTTC. This codes for CASSVVSEANYGYTF.

This clonotype was seen a few times. The CDR3 sequence is CASSWPGGTDTQYF. CDR3 nucleotides: TGTGCCAGTAGTTGGCCAGGGGGAACAGATACGCAGTATTTT. V gene TRBV19 combines with J gene TRBJ2-3, with 7 bases aligning to TRBD1. Germline V gene lookup returns CDR1 LNHDA and CDR2 SQIVND (reference sequence). Trimming cost V 5 bases and J 3 bases; bases outside gene matches: 5. The CDR3 is made up of 14 amino acids. Complete variable domain (other parts from reference TRBV19 and TRBJ2-3): DGGITQSPKYLFRKEGQNVTLSCEQNLNHDAMYWYRQDPGQGLRLIYYSQIVNDFQKGDIAEGYSVSREKKESFPLTVTSAQKNPTAFYLCASSWPGGTDTQYFGPGTRLTVL.

This chain connects TRBV7-9 to TRBJ2-7; 7 positions agree with TRBD1. Germline lookup yields CDR1 SEHNR and CDR2 FQNEAQ (reference sequence). The CDR3 is 16 residues long. V lost 2 bases and J lost 3; bases outside the gene matches: 10. CDR3 bases: TGTGCCAGCAGCTTAAGGAGACAGGGAATTAGCTACGAGCAGTACTTC. Residues: CASSLRRQGISYEQYF.

This clonotype occurred many times. The chain is built from TRBV20-1 and TRBJ2-3; D gene ambiguous. V lost 6 bases, J lost 5 bases, and 12 bases lay in between. Germline CDR1 DFQATT, CDR2 SNEGSKA (reference sequence). The CDR3 is 12 amino acids. In nucleotides, the CDR3 is TGCAGTGCGCCCCGCCCGGGAGATACGCAGTATTTT. Protein product: CSAPRPGDTQYF.

The chain couples TRBV6-1 to TRBJ2-3; 10 bases are a match to TRBD1. Germline assignment: CDR1 MNHNS and CDR2 SASEGT. With V trimmed by 11 bases and J by 9 bases, 17 bases remained unmatched. CDR3 length: 15 residues. In DNA, the CDR3 is TGTGCCGGCCACTCTCCCGGACAGGGGGAAACGACGCAGTATTTT. Protein: CAGHSPGQGETTQYF.

This clonotype was found once. The genes are TRBV11-2 and TRBJ1-2; possible D gene TRBD1, 5 bases. V shed 0 bases and J shed 6 bases, with 14 bases lying between them. Germline V gene data show CDR1 as SGHAT and CDR2 as FQNNGV. The CDR3 is 15 amino acids. CDR3 in DNA: TGTGCCAGCAGCTTAGATTGGGGGACCCCCGATGGCTACACCTTC. Encoded protein: CASSLDWGTPDGYTF.

This clonotype was detected a few times. The J gene is TRBJ1-2, the V gene TRBV2; D possibly corresponds to TRBD1 (5 bases). The V and J ends lost 3 bases and 6 bases respectively, with 17 bases between them. There are 15 residues in the CDR3. CDR1 is SNHLY, CDR2 FYNNEI, per germline. This CDR3 is CASSEWRSEGNGYTF. CDR3 DNA: TGTGCCAGCAGTGAGTGGCGCTCTGAGGGGAATGGCTACACCTTC.

The genes are TRBV20-1 and TRBJ2-3; TRBD2 is a possible D gene (5 bases). Trimming removed 3 bases at V and 1 base at J, with 26 bases between. The CDR3 runs 19 residues. Germline V gene lookup returns CDR1 DFQATT and CDR2 SNEGSKA (reference sequence). CDR3 coding DNA: TGCAGTGCTAGCGGTCCCCCGGTTAGCTGGACGCGGGGCACAGATACGCAGTATTTT. Its protein product is CSASGPPVSWTRGTDTQYF.

This clonotype has only a few counts. This chain uses TRBV7-2 with TRBJ2-5; no clear D gene. The CDR3 totals 14 residues. The germline V gene encodes CDR1 SGHTA and CDR2 FQGNSA. Between the trimmed V and J ends, which lost 2 bases and 1 base, there was a span of 8 bases. The CDR3 DNA reads TGTGCCAGCAGCTTACGCCGGGTCCAAGAGACCCAGTACTTC. Translation: CASSLRRVQETQYF.

The rearrangement joins TRBV12-3 or TRBV12-4 to TRBJ2-7; no firm D call. The V end was cut by 6 bases, the J end by 5 bases, with 8 bases between. CDR3 size: 11 residues. CDR3 region: CASSRIHEQYF. DNA of the CDR3: TGTGCCAGCAGCCGGATCCACGAGCAGTACTTC.

This clonotype was detected only a few times. This rearrangement joins TRBV7-8 to TRBJ2-3; no definite D call. The germline gives CDR1 SGHVS, CDR2 FQNEAQ. V was shortened by 1 base and J by 4 bases, with 9 bases between the two germline ends. There are 14 residues in the CDR3. The CDR3 DNA follows: TGTGCCAGCAGCTTAGAAGGATCTCCAGATACGCAGTATTTT. Encoded protein: CASSLEGSPDTQYF.

The chain joins TRBV9 to TRBJ2-1, with TRBD1 matching 8 bases. Germline V CDR1 and CDR2: SGDLS, YYNGEE. The CDR3 sequence is 15 residues long. Unmatched junction bases numbered 5, after V lost 3 bases and J lost 3 bases. The CDR3 region has the DNA TGTGCCAGCAGCGCAACAGGGGGGTACTACAATGAGCAGTTCTTC. Its translation is CASSATGGYYNEQFF. Full variable domain (outside the CDR3, taken from reference TRBV9 and TRBJ2-1): DSGVTQTPKHLITATGQRVTLRCSPRSGDLSVYWYQQSLDQGLQFLIQYYNGEERAKGNILERFSAQQFPDLHSELNLSSLELGDSALYFCASSATGGYYNEQFFGPGTRLTVL.

This clonotype was seen only a few times. This chain joins TRBV6-2 or TRBV6-3 and TRBJ2-7; D remains ambiguous. Germline V CDR1 and CDR2: MNHEY, SVGEGT. This CDR3 comprises 13 residues. V lost 6 bases and J lost 1, with 10 bases in between. In DNA form, the CDR3 reads TGTGCCAGCAGGATCCCCGCTTCCTACGAGCAGTACTTC. It codes for CASRIPASYEQYF.

The chain links TRBV2 to TRBJ2-5, with D possibly TRBD1 on 6 matching bases. There are 14 residues in the CDR3. Germline CDR1 reads SNHLY; CDR2 reads FYNNEI. V lost 6 bases and J 1 base, leaving 12 bases between the germline ends. CDR3 residues: CASSPLDSQETQYF. The CDR3 DNA follows: TGTGCCAGCAGCCCCTTGGACAGCCAAGAGACCCAGTACTTC.

This clonotype was picked up many times. Here the CDR3 DNA reads TGCAGTGGTCACAAGACTAGCACAGATACGCAGTATTTT. It codes for CSGHKTSTDTQYF. The J gene is TRBJ2-3, the V gene TRBV20-1; D unresolved. Trimming cost V 7 bases and J 0 bases, with 11 bases left between them. Germline-derived CDR1 and CDR2 are DFQATT and SNEGSKA (reference sequence). The CDR3 spans 13 residues.

The CDR3 DNA sequence: TGTGCCAGCAGCCAAGATGGCCTAAGCAATCAGCCCCAGCATTTT. This codes for CASSQDGLSNQPQHF. This chain connects TRBV3-1 to TRBJ1-5; D not resolved. V was pared by 0 bases and J by 1 base, with 7 bases between. This CDR3 is built from 15 residues. Germline V gene lookup returns CDR1 LGHDT and CDR2 YNNKEL (reference sequence).

The rearrangement joins TRBV2 to TRBJ1-5, with 8 bases lining up with TRBD1. Per the germline V gene, CDR1 is SNHLY and CDR2 is FYNNEI. The CDR3 runs to 14 residues. The V gene end was trimmed by 7 bases and the J gene end by 2 bases; junction bases not matched to a gene: 4. The CDR3 sequence is CASTDRGGNQPQHF. In nucleotides, the CDR3 is TGTGCCAGCACTGACAGGGGTGGCAATCAGCCCCAGCATTTT.

This chain joins TRBV6-1 and TRBJ2-7; TRBD2 matches at 9 bases. The V segment lost 7 bases and the J segment 7 bases; nucleotides outside the gene matches: 14. The CDR3 covers 15 residues. Germline V gene data show CDR1 as MNHNS and CDR2 as SASEGT. The CDR3 here is CASTALAGDSGEQYF. The DNA for the CDR3 is TGTGCCAGCACTGCGTTAGCGGGAGATTCAGGGGAGCAGTACTTC.

CDR3 amino acids: CASSPLYSEGNTEAFF. The DNA of the CDR3 is TGTGCCAGCAGCCCCCTGTACAGCGAGGGTAACACTGAAGCTTTCTTT. The chain couples TRBV12-3 or TRBV12-4 to TRBJ1-1; D not certain. The CDR3 has 16 residues. V lost 6 bases, J lost 2 bases, and 19 bases lay in between.